Described below is a single TCR beta chain sequence and its context. This clonotype was seen at least ten times. Its antigen remains unidentified. The input lacks base qualities; no much larger clone sits a single base away. The data were taken from a study of T-cell reconstitution after alpha-beta-depleted transplantation in children (dated by TCRdb to 2015 to 2016). For context, the study as a whole: Using TCR repertoire profiling, the study followed T-cell immune reconstitution in a quantitative way in children after TCRalphabeta/CD19-depleted allogeneic hematopoietic cell transplantation.

What the authors observed across the whole study: In some patients, the high TCRbeta diversity seen at day 60 was put down to recipient T cells and intrathymic progenitors that had survived conditioning. Over subsequent months, a decline in hyperexpanded clone frequencies was noted, and after one year, T-cell counts and TCRbeta diversity were mostly ascribed to newly produced T cells. Apparently early alphabetaT-cell count recovery about two months after transplant reportedly relied on only several hundred rapidly expanded clones derived from non-depleted graft cells.

The sample's treatment or condition label is to be understood as: allogeneic hematopoietic cell transplantation with graft depleted of TCRalphabeta T cells and CD19 B cells. TCRalphabeta/CD19-depleted allogeneic hematopoietic cell grafts were given to the transplant recipients, all of whom were children. Trimming at the junction amounts to 3 bases on V and 0 bases on J, and the germline ends lie 10 bases apart. CDR1 and CDR2, per the germline V gene (reference sequence), are DFQATT and SNEGSKA. The CDR3 numbers 14 residues from cysteine through phenylalanine. Only the CDR3 DNA is retained, 42 bases long and in frame from the first base. Receptors were amplified or captured by PCR. Sequencing instrument: Illumina HiSeq 2500. Molecular barcoding was employed in the preparation of TCR libraries, with unique molecular identifiers being used to normalize TCRbeta repertoire quantification. TCRdb reran the public reads through fastp at Q25 and MiXCR, keeping productive beta chains. Records with the same CDR3 protein are collapsed into one entry carrying the most frequent genes and DNA. Counted in this sample were over 120,000 distinct CDR3 sequences; around 8.8% of them appeared once. 15% to 20% of the sample rests with the top ten.

The sample was PBMCs, mostly from graft donor cells, taken 180 days after TCRalphabeta/CD19-depleted stem cell transplant. This clonotype was obtained from a female patient under 10 years old who had a stem cell transplant for congenital amegakaryocytic thrombocytopenia, so the T cells may come from the graft donor. The chain is encoded by TRBV20-1 joined to TRBJ2-3, and TRBD2 may be the D gene, going by 5 matching bases. The nucleotide sequence reads TGCAGTGCTAGCCTGGGCGGGAGCACAGATACGCAGTATTTT. It codes for CSASLGGSTDTQYF.